This T cell receptor (beta chain) was observed in a study of blood T cell repertoires in COVID-19. For the study at large: Donors in the United States, Italy and Spain gave samples during acute or convalescent COVID-19. T cells, B-cell-depleted T cells, or PBMCs supplied cDNA or gDNA.

V was cut by 0 bases and J by 2 bases, with 7 bases left in between. CDR3 length equals 13 residues. The germline gives CDR1 GTSNPN, CDR2 SVGIG (reference sequence). Enrollees, about 18 to 89 years old, lived in 25 or so US areas. Two negative PCRs, clearance, or symptom resolution were required of recovered Cohort 3 donors. Measured with immunoSEQ multiplex PCR; TCRdb has only the in-frame clones, and not every one. The table shows more than 350,000 clones, with 75% to 90% occurring only once. The receptor comes from a man aged 18 to 29 who had recovered from COVID-19. J is TRBJ2-5 and V is TRBV30; no reliable D call. What was sequenced was PBMCs or T cells enriched from blood (not recorded which). DNA for the CDR3: TGTGCCTGGAGTGTAAACAGACAAGAGACCCAGTACTTC. It specifies CAWSVNRQETQYF.